This T cell receptor beta chain stems from a study of blood T cells in healthy people across ages. The germline V gene has CDR1 DFQATT and CDR2 SNEGSKA (reference sequence). The CDR3 covers 14 residues. V shed 3 bases, J shed 5 bases, and the junction held 7 bases outside the gene matches. Primed by a sample-barcoded 5' primer and a J-beta primer mix, a second PCR proceeded for about 6 to 12 cycles. Each CDR3 protein gets one entry after TCRdb re-called the 5' RACE reads with MiXCR. This table has around 700,000 distinct CDR3 sequences, 25% appearing once. This clonotype was detected a few times. This same sample was also part of a study on T cells of mothers and their children.

The sequence was collected from a boy younger than 18 in good health. The chain couples TRBV20-1 to TRBJ2-7, with TRBD2 identical over 10 bases. Sequenced input: blood. The CDR3 protein is CSARGTSGTNEQYF. The CDR3 DNA follows: TGCAGTGCTAGGGGCACTAGCGGGACCAACGAGCAGTACTTC.